This T cell receptor (beta chain) was captured in a study of radiotherapy plus CTLA-4 blockade in lung cancer. The protocol was immunoSEQ multiplex PCR, while the TCRdb copy is restricted to in-frame clones and leaves out a portion. Of 95,000 to 150,000 clones detected, about 90% appear once; the ten largest clones hold approximately 6.6%. Focal radiation was given together with CTLA-4 blockade (ipilimumab) to patients with chemo-refractory metastatic non-small-cell lung cancer. V was pared by 6 bases and J by 7 bases, with 30 bases between. The CDR3 spans 17 residues. Per germline, CDR1 SQVTM and CDR2 ANQGSEA.

The source is a human donor with non-small cell lung cancer that progressed on radiotherapy plus ipilimumab. The source material was peripheral blood, sampled from a patient treated with radiotherapy plus ipilimumab. The J gene is TRBJ1-2, the V gene TRBV29-1; D unresolved. CDR3 nucleotides: TGCAGCGTGCCCCAAACCGGGAGTTTAAGGAGGGTTGGTGGCTACACCTTC. It translates to CSVPQTGSLRRVGGYTF. The full variable domain, in which reference TRBV29-1 and TRBJ1-2 provide the parts outside the CDR3, is SAVISQKPSRDICQRGTSLTIQCQVDSQVTMMFWYRQQPGQSLTLIATANQGSEATYESGFVIDKFPISRPNLTFSTLTVSNMSPEDSSIYLCSVPQTGSLRRVGGYTFGSGTRLTVV.